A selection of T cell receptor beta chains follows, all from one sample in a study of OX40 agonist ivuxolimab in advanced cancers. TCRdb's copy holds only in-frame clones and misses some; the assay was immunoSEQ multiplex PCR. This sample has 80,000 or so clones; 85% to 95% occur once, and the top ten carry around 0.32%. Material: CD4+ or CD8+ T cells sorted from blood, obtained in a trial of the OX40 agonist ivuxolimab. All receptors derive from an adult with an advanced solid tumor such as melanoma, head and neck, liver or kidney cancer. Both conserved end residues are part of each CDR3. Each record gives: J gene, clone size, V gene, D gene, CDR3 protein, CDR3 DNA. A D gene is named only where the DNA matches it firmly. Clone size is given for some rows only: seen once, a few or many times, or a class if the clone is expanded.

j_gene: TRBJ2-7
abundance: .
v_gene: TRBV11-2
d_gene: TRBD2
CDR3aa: CASSKNDGEGYEQYF
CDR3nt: TGTGCCAGCAGCAAGAACGACGGGGAGGGCTACGAGCAGTACTTC

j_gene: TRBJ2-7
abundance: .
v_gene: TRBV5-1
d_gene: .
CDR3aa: CASSLALQGSSYEQYF
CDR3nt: TGCGCCAGCAGCTTGGCTCTTCAGGGGAGCTCCTACGAGCAGTACTTC

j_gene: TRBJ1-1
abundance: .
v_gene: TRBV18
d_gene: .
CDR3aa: CASSPRDFLTTEAFF
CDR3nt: TGTGCCAGCTCACCAAGGGACTTCTTGACCACTGAAGCTTTCTTT

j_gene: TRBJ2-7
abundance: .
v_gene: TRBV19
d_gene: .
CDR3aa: CASSIGGGYEQYF
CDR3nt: TGTGCCAGTAGTATCGGGGGCGGGTACGAGCAGTACTTC

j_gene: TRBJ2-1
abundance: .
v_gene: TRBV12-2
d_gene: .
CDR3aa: CASRLMGGASGGKSSYNEQFF
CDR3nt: TGTGCAAGTCGCTTAATGGGTGGGGCTAGCGGGGGAAAAAGCTCCTACAATGAGCAGTTCTTC

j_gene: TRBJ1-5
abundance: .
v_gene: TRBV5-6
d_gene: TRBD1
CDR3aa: CASSRTGENQPQHF
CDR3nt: TGTGCCAGCAGCCGGACAGGGGAAAATCAGCCCCAGCATTTT

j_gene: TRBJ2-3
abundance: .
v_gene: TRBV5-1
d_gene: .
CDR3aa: CASSESRRSTDTQYF
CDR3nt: TGCGCCAGCAGCGAATCCCGGAGGAGCACAGATACGCAGTATTTT

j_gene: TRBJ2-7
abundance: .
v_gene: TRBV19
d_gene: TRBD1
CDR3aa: CASSRQGADLLSEQYF
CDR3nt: TGTGCCAGTAGTCGACAGGGTGCGGATTTATTGTCCGAGCAGTACTTC

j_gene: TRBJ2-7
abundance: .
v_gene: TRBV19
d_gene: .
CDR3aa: CASSPGGGSSYEQYF
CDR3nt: TGTGCCAGTAGCCCCGGGGGCGGCAGCTCCTACGAGCAGTACTTC

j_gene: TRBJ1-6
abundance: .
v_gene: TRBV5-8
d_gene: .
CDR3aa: CASSFSGQVNSPLHF
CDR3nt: TGTGCCAGCAGCTTCTCGGGGCAGGTTAATTCACCCCTCCACTTT

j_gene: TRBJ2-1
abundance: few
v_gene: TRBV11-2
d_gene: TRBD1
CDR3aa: CASSLVLRGFNEQFF
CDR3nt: TGTGCCAGCAGCTTAGTCCTCAGGGGGTTCAATGAGCAGTTCTTC

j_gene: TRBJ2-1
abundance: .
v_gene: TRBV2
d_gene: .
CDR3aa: CASIYHLSSYNEQFF
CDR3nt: TGTGCCAGCATATACCACTTGAGCTCCTACAATGAGCAGTTCTTC

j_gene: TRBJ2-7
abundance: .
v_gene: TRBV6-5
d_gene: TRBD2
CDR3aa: CASSYSLAGGSYEQYF
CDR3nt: TGTGCCAGCAGTTATTCGCTAGCGGGAGGATCCTACGAGCAGTACTTC

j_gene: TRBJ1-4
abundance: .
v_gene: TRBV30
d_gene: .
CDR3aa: CAWSSTEGNEKLFF
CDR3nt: TGTGCCTGGAGTTCTACAGAGGGTAATGAAAAACTGTTTTTT

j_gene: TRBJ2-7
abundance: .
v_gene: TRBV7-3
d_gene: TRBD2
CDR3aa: CASSLGRDFEQYF
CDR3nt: TGTGCCAGCAGCTTAGGGAGGGACTTCGAGCAGTACTTC